This T cell receptor (beta chain) comes out of a study of post-analysis software for immune sequencing data. In the study overall: The study covered relapsing-remitting, secondary progressive and progressive-relapsing courses of multiple sclerosis.

There are 19 residues in the CDR3. Germline lookup yields CDR1 SGHRS and CDR2 YFSETQ. A word on this clonotype: Its antigen is undetermined.

Unique molecular identifiers were built into the TCR beta cDNA libraries. Between about 1 and 10 million T cells gave rise to roughly 0.5 million cDNA molecules. Each CDR3 protein gets one entry after TCRdb re-called the PCR reads with MiXCR. Among about 540,000 distinct CDR3 sequences listed, 30% to 40% were seen once. Study observations and caveats: Under F measure analysis, samples from one preparation batch co-clustered strongly. The normalized Chao1 diversity of multiple sclerosis patients was significantly lower than that of controls. Elevated frequency relative to controls characterized several TRBV segments in patients, TRBV5-6, TRBV5-1 and TRBV20-1 among them.

The sequencing sample was made of blood. The sequence derives from a girl aged 2-17 years with multiple sclerosis. The genes are TRBV5-1 and TRBJ2-5; 11 bases agree with TRBD1. The DNA matches TRBJ2-7 better at its end, which makes the J call doubtful. The CDR3 sequence is CASSLAGQGAPLTEYEQYF. CDR3 DNA sequence: TGCGCCAGCAGCTTGGCCGGACAGGGGGCACCACTTACAGAGTACGAGCAGTACTTC.